This T cell receptor (beta chain) stems from a study of blood T cell repertoires in COVID-19. This CDR3 contains 17 residues. Germline CDR1 and CDR2: LGHNT and FRNRAP. The V gene lost 1 base and the J gene lost 7 bases, with 20 bases spanning the gap. The table came from immunoSEQ multiplex PCR; TCRdb's copy has only in-frame clones and leaves some out. Here the sample spans fewer than 90,000 clones, around nine tenths being singletons. The chain links TRBV12-5 to TRBJ2-1, with D perhaps matching TRBD2 (6 bases). The material sequenced was peripheral blood. The sequence came from a man aged 45-65 years with active or convalescent COVID-19. The CDR3 region has the DNA TGTGCTAGTGGTTTGGAATGGACGGAGGGAATCCGGAATGAGCAGTTCTTC. Translation gives CASGLEWTEGIRNEQFF.